A selection of T cell receptor beta chains follows, all from one sample in a study of control samples from healthy donors and cancer patients. The protocol was immunoSEQ multiplex PCR, while the TCRdb copy is restricted to in-frame clones and leaves out a portion. The sample yields about 67,000 clones, roughly 86% seen once. Sequencing was performed on PBMCs. Source of these receptors: a woman in her forties or fifties with head and neck cancer. Each CDR3 is given with its conserved first and last residue. D genes are given only for firm matches. Size is stated for part of the rows, as once, few or many counts, or as a class when the clone is expanded.

d_gene,j_gene,abundance,v_gene,CDR3nt,CDR3aa
-,TRBJ1-4,-,TRBV4-1,TGCGCCAGCAGCTACCTGGCGGGTGCAACTAATGAAAAACTGTTTTTT,CASSYLAGATNEKLFF
-,TRBJ2-5,-,TRBV28,TGTGCCAGCAGTTTAGGAAGCGGGCCTCTTCAAGAGACCCAGTACTTC,CASSLGSGPLQETQYF
TRBD2,TRBJ2-1,-,TRBV9,TGTGCCAGCAGCGTTATGGGACTAGCGGGGGCTACCTCCGACAATGAGCAGTTCTTC,CASSVMGLAGATSDNEQFF
TRBD1,TRBJ2-7,-,TRBV28,TGTGCCAGCAGCAAAGGGACAGGGTCTTCGTGGCAGTACTTC,CASSKGTGSSWQYF
-,TRBJ2-7,-,TRBV3-1/TRBV3-2,TGTGCCAGCAGCCAAGATCTGGCAGAATTCTACGAGCAGTACTTC,CASSQDLAEFYEQYF
-,TRBJ2-1,-,TRBV10-3,TGTGCCATCAGTGACGGACAGAGCTCCTACAATGAGCAGTTCTTC,CAISDGQSSYNEQFF
-,TRBJ1-2,-,TRBV19,TGTGCCAGTAGGAACCCTCGGACAGCTAACTATGGCTACACCTTC,CASRNPRTANYGYTF
-,TRBJ2-7,-,TRBV19,TGTGCCAGTAGGAAGAGTAATTTCCACTACGAGCAGTACTTC,CASRKSNFHYEQYF
-,TRBJ1-5,-,TRBV2,TGTGCCAGCATGGGGGACGCGGGACAGCCCCAGCATTTT,CASMGDAGQPQHF
TRBD1,TRBJ1-1,-,TRBV18,TGTGCCAGCTCCTTCGGACAGGGTAACACTGAAGCTTTCTTT,CASSFGQGNTEAFF
-,TRBJ1-2,-,TRBV5-1,TGCGCCAGCTCCCGGGGAGGGTCGGCCCGTGGTCAAGGAGGCTACACCTTC,CASSRGGSARGQGGYTF
TRBD2,TRBJ2-2,once,TRBV12-5,TGTGCTAGTGGTTTGGTCCACGGTACGGGGACTAGGGGAACCGGGGAGCTGTTTTTT,CASGLVHGTGTRGTGELFF
-,TRBJ2-7,-,TRBV15,TGTGCCACCAGCAGAGATCCTACCACAGGGTTCACCTACGAGCAGTACTTC,CATSRDPTTGFTYEQYF
TRBD2,TRBJ2-3,-,TRBV19,TGTGCCAGTAGCCAAGGACTAGCGGGGTTGTTCGGCACAGATACGCAGTATTTT,CASSQGLAGLFGTDTQYF
-,TRBJ2-1,-,TRBV6-2/TRBV6-3,TGTGCCAGCAGTTACTCCTGGTTACCTGCCGGGGGTGAGCAGTTCTTC,CASSYSWLPAGGEQFF
-,TRBJ2-3,-,TRBV10-3,TGTGCCATCTCCTATGAGGGGCGCACAGATACGCAGTATTTT,CAISYEGRTDTQYF
-,TRBJ2-7,few,TRBV9,TGTGCCAGCAGCGTAGCTGGGGGGTCGGGAGCCGAGCAGTACTTC,CASSVAGGSGAEQYF
-,TRBJ1-5,-,TRBV19,TGTGCCAGTAGTATCCGCCAAAATCAGCCCCAGCATTTT,CASSIRQNQPQHF
-,TRBJ2-7,-,TRBV9,TGTGCCAGCAGCCTCTCGGGGACCCCCTACGAGCAGTACTTC,CASSLSGTPYEQYF
-,TRBJ2-3,-,TRBV5-4,TGTGCCAGCAGCTCCGCCGCTTGGAGGGGAGCGGAGGGAGATACGCAGTATTTT,CASSSAAWRGAEGDTQYF
-,TRBJ2-7,once,TRBV5-8,TGTGCCAGCAGCGGGGGGTCCCCCTGGGAGGCCTACGAGCAGTACTTC,CASSGGSPWEAYEQYF
TRBD1,TRBJ1-5,-,TRBV6-2/TRBV6-3,TGTGCCAGCAGTTACTCAGGGACAGGGGGCGACAGGGCCGGTCAGCCCCAGCATTTT,CASSYSGTGGDRAGQPQHF
-,TRBJ2-5,-,TRBV19,TGTGCCAGTAAGGACGGGGGGCTGGGGGAGACCCAGTACTTC,CASKDGGLGETQYF
-,TRBJ2-1,-,TRBV2,TGTGCCAGCACCATCAATGAGCAGTTCTTC,CASTINEQFF
-,TRBJ2-7,-,TRBV14,TGTGCCAGCAGCCAAGATCGGGGGCGAGGGAGAACCTACGAGCAGTACTTC,CASSQDRGRGRTYEQYF
TRBD2,TRBJ2-5,-,TRBV7-2,TGTGCCAGCAGACCGGGGGGGCGGGAGACCCAGTACTTC,CASRPGGRETQYF
TRBD1,TRBJ1-4,-,TRBV11-2,TGTGCCAGCAGCTTATCGGACAGGGGGCGCGGGTCTAATGAAAAACTGTTTTTT,CASSLSDRGRGSNEKLFF
TRBD2,TRBJ2-7,-,TRBV5-1,TGCGCCAGCAGCCCGGGACGTGACGGGGGGGCTAACGAGCAGTACTTC,CASSPGRDGGANEQYF
-,TRBJ2-3,-,TRBV2,TGTGCCAGCAGTGATCGGGCAGGGTTGGCAGATACGCAGTATTTT,CASSDRAGLADTQYF
TRBD1,TRBJ1-4,-,TRBV10-3,TGTGCCACTGCGGGACAGGGGGCGCAGAATGAAAAACTGTTTTTT,CATAGQGAQNEKLFF
-,TRBJ1-1,-,TRBV11-2,TGTGCCAGCAGGAAAGGGGGAGGTTACTCTCAGGGCACTGAAGCTTTCTTT,CASRKGGGYSQGTEAFF
-,TRBJ1-6,few,TRBV15,TGTGCCACCAGCAGAGATCGGAGGGGAACGGCTTCACCCCTCCACTTT,CATSRDRRGTASPLHF
TRBD2,TRBJ2-1,-,TRBV19,TGTGCCAGTAGTATGGGAATAGGCGGGGGGCGGGGATACAATGAGCAGTTCTTC,CASSMGIGGGRGYNEQFF
TRBD2,TRBJ2-3,-,TRBV7-9,TGTGCCAGCAGCTCCTTAGCGGGAGTATCTACTAGCACAGATACGCAGTATTTT,CASSSLAGVSTSTDTQYF
-,TRBJ2-5,once,TRBV4-3,TGCGCCAGCAGCCAAGATTGGGAAGGACAAGAGACCCAGTACTTC,CASSQDWEGQETQYF
TRBD2,TRBJ2-7,-,TRBV19,TGTGCCAGCAGCCCCCGGGAGGGTCAGGGGCCTAGGGAGCAGTACTTC,CASSPREGQGPREQYF
TRBD1,TRBJ1-5,-,TRBV28,TGTGCCAGCAGTGGATCAGGACAGGTAAATCAGCCCCAGCATTTT,CASSGSGQVNQPQHF
-,TRBJ2-5,-,TRBV7-6,TGTGCCAGCAGCCCTTATATTACTTCTCGGTCGGAGACCCAGTACTTC,CASSPYITSRSETQYF
-,TRBJ2-5,-,TRBV2,TGTGCCAGCATTGGGGGAGGAGAGACCCAGTACTTC,CASIGGGETQYF
-,TRBJ2-2,-,TRBV28,TGTGCCAGCAGTGCCAGACTACCGGGCACCGGGGAGCTGTTTTTT,CASSARLPGTGELFF
-,TRBJ1-3,-,TRBV12-3/TRBV12-4,TGTGCCAGCAGTTTGAGTTTCCGAAACACCATATATTTT,CASSLSFRNTIYF
TRBD1,TRBJ2-1,medium-sized,TRBV28,TGTGCCAGCAGTCCCGGGACAGGGGAAGTCAATGAGCAGTTCTTC,CASSPGTGEVNEQFF
-,TRBJ1-2,-,TRBV19,TGTGCCAGTAAGGTACGGACGGACTATGGCTACACCTTC,CASKVRTDYGYTF
-,TRBJ1-6,-,TRBV11-2,TGTGCCAGCACCACTCCGAATTCACCCCTCCACTTT,CASTTPNSPLHF
-,TRBJ1-4,-,TRBV28,TGTGCCAGCAGTTTTAATCCCCGTAATGAAAAACTGTTTTTT,CASSFNPRNEKLFF
TRBD1,TRBJ2-7,-,TRBV3-1/TRBV3-2,TGTGCCAGCAGCCGTAGGGGGACAGGTGCCTACGAGCAGTACTTC,CASSRRGTGAYEQYF
-,TRBJ1-4,-,TRBV4-3,TGCGCCAGCAGCCACCTCGTTCCGGGATCCTCTGAAAAACTGTTTTTT,CASSHLVPGSSEKLFF
TRBD1,TRBJ2-1,-,TRBV18,TGTGCCAGCTCACCCCGGGACAGGGGGCCCAATGAGCAGTTCTTC,CASSPRDRGPNEQFF
-,TRBJ1-1,-,TRBV5-4,TGTGCCAGCAGCTTGGCCAGGGCGGGTGAAGCTTTCTTT,CASSLARAGEAFF
TRBD1,TRBJ2-2,-,TRBV5-6,TGTGCCAGCAGCTTGGTGGGACAGAGTAACACCGGGGAGCTGTTTTTT,CASSLVGQSNTGELFF
TRBD2,TRBJ2-3,once,TRBV9,TGTGCCAGCAGCGTAGTTGGGCGGGGGGACCAAGATACGCAGTATTTT,CASSVVGRGDQDTQYF
-,TRBJ1-1,-,TRBV4-3,TGCGCCAGCAGCCAAAGGACACCGAACACTGAAGCTTTCTTT,CASSQRTPNTEAFF
-,TRBJ1-2,-,TRBV11-2,TGTGCCAGCAGCCAGAACTATGGCTACACCTTC,CASSQNYGYTF
-,TRBJ2-5,-,TRBV7-3,TGTGCCAGCCATCCCGGGGAGACCCAGTACTTC,CASHPGETQYF
TRBD1,TRBJ1-4,-,TRBV6-5,TGTGCCACCGGACAGGGAGCTGTTGTTGAAAAACTGTTTTTT,CATGQGAVVEKLFF
-,TRBJ1-6,few,TRBV4-3,TGCGCCAGCAGCCAAGATCTTAATAATTCACCCCTCCACTTT,CASSQDLNNSPLHF
TRBD2,TRBJ2-7,-,TRBV10-3,TGTGCCACCTTGGCCGGGCTAGCGGGGGAATACTACGAGCAGTACTTC,CATLAGLAGEYYEQYF